Listed below are T cell receptor beta chains from one sample, sequenced in a study of blood T cell repertoires in COVID-19. Only in-frame clones appear in the TCRdb table, and some are missing; sequencing was by immunoSEQ multiplex PCR. The sample yields about 82,000 clones, 70% to 90% seen once. The sequenced sample was peripheral blood. These receptors all stem from an elderly man with active or convalescent COVID-19. Each CDR3 is given with its conserved first and last residue. Fields, in order: J gene, clone size, V gene, D gene, CDR3 DNA, CDR3 protein. The D gene is left open where the match is weak. Clone size is shown for a subset of rows, as once, few, many or a class of expanded clone.

TRBJ2-3	-	TRBV4-1	TRBD2	TGCGCCAGCAGCCACCTTGGGACTAGCGGGAGGGTGGCAGATACGCAGTATTTT	CASSHLGTSGRVADTQYF
TRBJ1-5	-	TRBV5-5	TRBD1	TGTGCCAGCAGCAGAACAGGGGATCAGCCCCAGCATTTT	CASSRTGDQPQHF
TRBJ2-2	-	TRBV28	TRBD2	TGTGCCAGCAGCACCCCGACTAGCGGGAGGGCCGGGGAGCTGTTTTTT	CASSTPTSGRAGELFF
TRBJ2-2	-	TRBV5-4	TRBD1	TGTGCCAGCAGCTATTACAGGGGAAGGGTCACCGGGGAGCTGTTTTTT	CASSYYRGRVTGELFF
TRBJ2-2	-	TRBV19	TRBD2	TGTGCCAGTAGTGTGCCGGGACTAGCGGGGAGGAACACCGGGGAGCTGTTTTTT	CASSVPGLAGRNTGELFF
TRBJ2-2	-	TRBV7-3	-	TGTGCCAGCAGCTTAAACTCAAACACCGGGGAGCTGTTTTTT	CASSLNSNTGELFF
TRBJ2-1	once	TRBV3-1/TRBV3-2	-	TGTGCCAGCAGCCAAGGTAGGAGACTAGTTCCCCCCAATGAGCAGTTCTTC	CASSQGRRLVPPNEQFF
TRBJ2-2	-	TRBV7-2	-	TGTGCCAGCAGCTTTAAACTAGCCGGCGGGGAGCTGTTTTTT	CASSFKLAGGELFF
TRBJ2-5	-	TRBV7-9	TRBD2	TGTGCCAGCAGCGCGAGACTAGCGGGAGTGGAGACCCAGTACTTC	CASSARLAGVETQYF
TRBJ2-2	-	TRBV9	TRBD2	TGTGCCAGCAGCGGGCGAACCTCCGTGGGACTAGCGACCACCGGGGAGCTGTTTTTT	CASSGRTSVGLATTGELFF
TRBJ1-4	-	TRBV18	-	TGTGCCAGCTCACCAAGGACACATAATGAAAAACTGTTTTTT	CASSPRTHNEKLFF
TRBJ2-5	-	TRBV20-1	-	TGCAGTGCTGCCACCGGGAGGACCCAGTACTTC	CSAATGRTQYF
TRBJ1-1	few	TRBV18	TRBD1	TGTGCCAGCTCCCCTACGGGACAGGGCCAGGGGGCTTTCTTT	CASSPTGQGQGAFF
TRBJ2-2	-	TRBV10-2	-	TGCGCCAGCAGTTTCGGAGGACGGAGTTCGAGTACCGGGGAGCTGTTTTTT	CASSFGGRSSSTGELFF
TRBJ2-3	-	TRBV6-4	TRBD1	TGTGCCAGCAGTGACTCGACAGGGACAGATACGCAGTATTTT	CASSDSTGTDTQYF
TRBJ2-3	-	TRBV5-4	TRBD2	TGTGCCAGCAGCTTGGGAGCGGGGGGTTGGACAGATACGCAGTATTTT	CASSLGAGGWTDTQYF
TRBJ2-2	once	TRBV27	TRBD1	TGTGCCAGCACAAGGCAGGGGGCGAGTACCGGGGAGCTGTTTTTT	CASTRQGASTGELFF
TRBJ1-6	-	TRBV11-3	-	TGTGCCAGCAGCGCCTCGAGGGTACGGAATTCACCCCTCCACTTT	CASSASRVRNSPLHF